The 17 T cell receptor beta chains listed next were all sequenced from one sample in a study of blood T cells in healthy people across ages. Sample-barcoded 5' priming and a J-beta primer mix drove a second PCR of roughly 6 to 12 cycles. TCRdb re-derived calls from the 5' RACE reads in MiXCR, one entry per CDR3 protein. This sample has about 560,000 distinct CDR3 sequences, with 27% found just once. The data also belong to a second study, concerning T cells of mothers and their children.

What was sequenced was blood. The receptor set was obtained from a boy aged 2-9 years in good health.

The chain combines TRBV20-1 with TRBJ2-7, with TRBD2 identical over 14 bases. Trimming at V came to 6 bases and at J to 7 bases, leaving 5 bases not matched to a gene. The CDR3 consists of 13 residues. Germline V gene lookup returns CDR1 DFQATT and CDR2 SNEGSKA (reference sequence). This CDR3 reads CSASGLAGEEQYF. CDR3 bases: TGCAGTGCATCGGGACTAGCGGGGGAGGAGCAGTACTTC.

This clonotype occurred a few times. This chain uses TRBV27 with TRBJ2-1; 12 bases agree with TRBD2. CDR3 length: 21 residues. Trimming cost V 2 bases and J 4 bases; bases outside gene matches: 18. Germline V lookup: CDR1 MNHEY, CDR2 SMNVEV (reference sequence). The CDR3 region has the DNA TGTGCCAGCAGTTTAACCCCCGGGCTAGCGGGAGGGCCATACCGATACAATGAGCAGTTCTTC. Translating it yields CASSLTPGLAGGPYRYNEQFF.

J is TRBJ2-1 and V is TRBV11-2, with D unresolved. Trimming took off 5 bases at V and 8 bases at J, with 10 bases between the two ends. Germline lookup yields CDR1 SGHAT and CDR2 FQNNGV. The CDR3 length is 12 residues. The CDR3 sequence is CASSPTWDEQFF. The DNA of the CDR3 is TGTGCCAGCAGCCCCACCTGGGATGAGCAGTTCTTC.

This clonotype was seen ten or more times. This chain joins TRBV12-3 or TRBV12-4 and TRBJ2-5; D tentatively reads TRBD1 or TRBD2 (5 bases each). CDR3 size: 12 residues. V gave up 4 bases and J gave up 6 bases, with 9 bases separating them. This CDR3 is CASSWDDKTQYF. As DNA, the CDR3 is TGTGCCAGCAGTTGGGACGATAAGACCCAGTACTTC.

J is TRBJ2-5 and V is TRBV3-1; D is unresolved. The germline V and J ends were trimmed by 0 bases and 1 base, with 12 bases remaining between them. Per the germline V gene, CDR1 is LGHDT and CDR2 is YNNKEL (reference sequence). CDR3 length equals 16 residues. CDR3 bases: TGTGCCAGCAGCCAAGATCGCGTGTTACCCCAAGAGACCCAGTACTTC. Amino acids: CASSQDRVLPQETQYF.

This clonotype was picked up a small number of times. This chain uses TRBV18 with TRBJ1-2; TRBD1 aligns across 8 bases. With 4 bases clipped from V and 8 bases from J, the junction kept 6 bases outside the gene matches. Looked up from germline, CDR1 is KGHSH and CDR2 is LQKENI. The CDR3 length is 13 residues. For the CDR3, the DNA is TGTGCCAGCTCACGAACGGGACAGGACGGCTACACCTTC. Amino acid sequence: CASSRTGQDGYTF. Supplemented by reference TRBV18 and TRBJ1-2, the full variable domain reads NAGVMQNPRHLVRRRGQEARLRCSPMKGHSHVYWYRQLPEEGLKFMVYLQKENIIDESGMPKERFSAEFPKEGPSILRIQQVVRGDSAAYFCASSRTGQDGYTFGSGTRLTVV.

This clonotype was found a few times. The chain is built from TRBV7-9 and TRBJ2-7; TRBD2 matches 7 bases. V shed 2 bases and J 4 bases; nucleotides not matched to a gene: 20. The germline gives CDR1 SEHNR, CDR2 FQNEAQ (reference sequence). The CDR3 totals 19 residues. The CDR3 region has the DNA TGTGCCAGCAGCTTAAGAGTTGAGGGGACTAAAGGAGGCTTGTACGAGCAGTACTTC. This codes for CASSLRVEGTKGGLYEQYF.

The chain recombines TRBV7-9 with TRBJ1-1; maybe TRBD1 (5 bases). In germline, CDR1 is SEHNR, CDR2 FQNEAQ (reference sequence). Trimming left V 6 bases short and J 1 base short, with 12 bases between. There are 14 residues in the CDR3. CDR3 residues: CASRVGGENTEAFF. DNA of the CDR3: TGTGCCAGCAGGGTCGGGGGGGAGAACACTGAAGCTTTCTTT.

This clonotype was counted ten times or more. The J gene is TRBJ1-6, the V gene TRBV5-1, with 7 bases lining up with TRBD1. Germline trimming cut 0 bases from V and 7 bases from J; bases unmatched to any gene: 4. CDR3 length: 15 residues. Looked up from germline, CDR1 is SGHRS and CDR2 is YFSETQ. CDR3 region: CASSLAPGGNSPLHF. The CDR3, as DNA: TGCGCCAGCAGCTTGGCCCCAGGGGGAAATTCACCCCTCCACTTT.

The CDR3 sequence: CATSETPYEQYF. DNA of the CDR3: TGTGCCACCAGTGAGACACCCTACGAGCAGTACTTC. J is TRBJ2-5 and V is TRBV24-1, with unresolved D. TRBJ2-7 matches the DNA end more closely, so the J call is doubtful. This CDR3 comprises 12 residues. The germline CDR1 and CDR2 sequences are KGHDR and SFDVKD.

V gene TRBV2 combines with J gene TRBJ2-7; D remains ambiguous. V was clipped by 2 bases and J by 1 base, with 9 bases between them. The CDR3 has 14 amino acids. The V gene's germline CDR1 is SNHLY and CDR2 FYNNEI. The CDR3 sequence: CASSELPPSYEQYF. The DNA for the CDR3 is TGTGCCAGCAGTGAATTGCCGCCTTCCTACGAGCAGTACTTC. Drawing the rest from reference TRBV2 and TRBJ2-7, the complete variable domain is EPEVTQTPSHQVTQMGQEVILRCVPISNHLYFYWYRQILGQKVEFLVSFYNNEISEKSEIFDDQFSVERPDGSNFTLKIRSTKLEDSAMYFCASSELPPSYEQYFGPGTRLTVT.

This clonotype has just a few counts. CDR3 DNA sequence: TGTGCCAGCAGCACCGGACTAGATGAAAAACTGTTTTTT. Translated, it gives CASSTGLDEKLFF. The chain employs TRBV12-3 or TRBV12-4 and TRBJ1-4, with D hard to call. Trimming took 6 bases from V and 6 from J, leaving 11 bases between them. This CDR3 is built from 13 residues.

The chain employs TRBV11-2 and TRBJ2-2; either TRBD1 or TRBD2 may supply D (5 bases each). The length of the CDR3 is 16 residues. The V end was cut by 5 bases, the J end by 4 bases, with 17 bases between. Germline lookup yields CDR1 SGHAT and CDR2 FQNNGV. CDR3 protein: CASSGTGTHSTGELFF. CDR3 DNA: TGTGCCAGCAGCGGTACCGGGACCCATTCCACCGGGGAGCTGTTTTTT.

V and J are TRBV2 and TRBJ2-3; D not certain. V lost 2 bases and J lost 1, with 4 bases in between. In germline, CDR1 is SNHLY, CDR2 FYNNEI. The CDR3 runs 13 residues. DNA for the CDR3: TGTGCCAGCAGTGAATGGGGCACAGATACGCAGTATTTT. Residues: CASSEWGTDTQYF.

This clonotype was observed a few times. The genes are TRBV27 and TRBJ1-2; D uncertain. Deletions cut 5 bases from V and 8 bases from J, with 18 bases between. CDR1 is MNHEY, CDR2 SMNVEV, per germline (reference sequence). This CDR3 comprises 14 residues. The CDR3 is CASSRPPRSGGYTF. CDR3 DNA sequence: TGTGCCAGCAGTCGCCCTCCCCGATCGGGCGGCTACACCTTC.

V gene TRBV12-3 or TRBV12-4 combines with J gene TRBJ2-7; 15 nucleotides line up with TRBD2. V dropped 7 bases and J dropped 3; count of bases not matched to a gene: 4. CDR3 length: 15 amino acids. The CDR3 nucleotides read TGTGCCAGCAATCCGGGACTAGCGGGAGGCTACGAGCAGTACTTC. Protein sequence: CASNPGLAGGYEQYF.

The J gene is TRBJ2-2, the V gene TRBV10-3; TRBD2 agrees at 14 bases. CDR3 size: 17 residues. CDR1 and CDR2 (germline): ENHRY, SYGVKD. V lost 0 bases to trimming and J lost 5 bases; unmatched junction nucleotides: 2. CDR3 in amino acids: CAISESTSGRVTGELFF. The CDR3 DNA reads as TGTGCCATCAGTGAGTCGACTAGCGGGAGGGTAACCGGGGAGCTGTTTTTT.